This TCR beta chain originates from a study of CD8+CD57+ T cells in acquired aplastic anemia. Before being chosen for sequencing, patients had shown CD8+CD57+ cell expansion by flow cytometry. Severe acquired aplastic anemia was diagnosed in all patients. The CDR3 consists of 15 residues. Trimming cost V 5 bases and J 5 bases; bases outside gene matches: 9. Per the germline V gene, CDR1 is SGHTA and CDR2 is FQGNSA. TCR beta VDJ and CDR3 profiling used genomic DNA as template. MiXCR, applied by TCRdb to the reads, yields one record per CDR3 protein. The data contain 150,000 to 160,000 distinct CDR3 sequences, about 54% of them singletons.

Input material: sorted CD4+, CD8+, or CD8+CD57+ T cells (not recorded which) from PBMCs. The sequence came from a human donor with aplastic anemia. V is TRBV7-2 and J is TRBJ2-1, with 7 bases that match TRBD2. The CDR3 protein is CASSRAASGHNEQFF. CDR3 sequence (DNA): TGTGCCAGCAGCCGAGCGGCTAGCGGTCACAATGAGCAGTTCTTC.